A selection of T cell receptor beta chains follows, all from one sample in a study of blood T cell repertoires in COVID-19. Sequencing was performed with immunoSEQ multiplex PCR; in TCRdb, only in-frame clones are kept and a portion is missing. The data hold about 160,000 clones, with 80% observed a single time. The sample was PBMCs or T cells enriched from blood (not recorded which). These receptors were obtained from a man between 40 and 49 years old who had recovered from COVID-19. Each CDR3 is given with its conserved first and last residue. The D gene is left open where the match is weak. Size is stated for part of the rows, as once, few or many counts, or as a class when the clone is expanded.

v_gene	d_gene	abundance	j_gene	CDR3aa	CDR3nt
TRBV5-1	NA	NA	TRBJ2-3	CASSPLGSGTDTQYF	TGCGCCAGCAGCCCGCTAGGATCTGGAACAGATACGCAGTATTTT
TRBV27	NA	NA	TRBJ2-3	CASSLLSPNLPSGDTQYF	TGTGCCAGCAGTTTATTGAGTCCTAACCTACCTTCGGGAGATACGCAGTATTTT
TRBV5-6	TRBD1	NA	TRBJ1-2	CASRYGTVYGYTF	TGTGCCAGCCGTTACGGGACAGTCTATGGCTACACCTTC
TRBV19	TRBD1	NA	TRBJ1-6	CASSPFRIRDRGSYNSPLHF	TGTGCCAGTAGTCCGTTTCGTATTCGGGACAGGGGATCCTATAATTCACCCCTCCACTTT
TRBV3-1/TRBV3-2	NA	NA	TRBJ2-4	CASSQDRAGNIQYF	TGTGCCAGCAGCCAAGACAGGGCGGGGAACATTCAGTACTTC
TRBV11-3	NA	NA	TRBJ2-2	CASSPGLSYTGELFF	TGTGCCAGCAGCCCTGGACTTTCTTACACCGGGGAGCTGTTTTTT
TRBV5-1	NA	NA	TRBJ1-2	CASSAMGGASGYTF	TGCGCCAGCAGCGCGATGGGCGGGGCAAGTGGCTACACCTTC
TRBV24-1	NA	NA	TRBJ1-2	CATSDPRDNNYGYTF	TGTGCCACCAGTGACCCCCGGGACAATAACTATGGCTACACCTTC
TRBV7-8	TRBD1	few	TRBJ1-5	CASSPSWDRGRQPQHF	TGTGCCAGCAGCCCATCGTGGGACAGGGGGCGCCAGCCCCAGCATTTT
TRBV5-4	NA	NA	TRBJ1-1	CASSGGSEAFF	TGTGCCAGCAGCGGGGGGAGTGAAGCTTTCTTT
TRBV2	TRBD1	NA	TRBJ1-2	CASSESKGANYGYTF	TGTGCCAGCAGTGAGTCGAAGGGGGCCAACTATGGCTACACCTTC
TRBV6-1	NA	NA	TRBJ1-5	CASSEYHGDNQPQHF	TGTGCCAGCAGTGAGTACCACGGTGATAATCAGCCCCAGCATTTT
TRBV3-1/TRBV3-2	NA	once	TRBJ2-1	CASSQDGRARYNEQFF	TGTGCCAGCAGCCAAGACGGCAGGGCCCGGTACAATGAGCAGTTCTTC
TRBV2	TRBD1	NA	TRBJ1-5	CASSGRTGGGQPQHF	TGTGCCAGCAGCGGACGGACAGGGGGCGGTCAGCCCCAGCATTTT
TRBV10-3	NA	NA	TRBJ1-2	CALREPESYGYTF	TGTGCCTTACGGGAGCCGGAGAGCTATGGCTACACCTTC
TRBV3-1/TRBV3-2	NA	NA	TRBJ1-2	CASSRNRGGSSYGYTF	TGTGCCAGCAGCCGGAATCGGGGGGGGTCGAGCTATGGCTACACCTTC
TRBV14	NA	NA	TRBJ1-4	CASSPRAGPREKLFF	TGTGCCAGCAGCCCCCGGGCAGGGCCTCGTGAAAAACTGTTTTTT